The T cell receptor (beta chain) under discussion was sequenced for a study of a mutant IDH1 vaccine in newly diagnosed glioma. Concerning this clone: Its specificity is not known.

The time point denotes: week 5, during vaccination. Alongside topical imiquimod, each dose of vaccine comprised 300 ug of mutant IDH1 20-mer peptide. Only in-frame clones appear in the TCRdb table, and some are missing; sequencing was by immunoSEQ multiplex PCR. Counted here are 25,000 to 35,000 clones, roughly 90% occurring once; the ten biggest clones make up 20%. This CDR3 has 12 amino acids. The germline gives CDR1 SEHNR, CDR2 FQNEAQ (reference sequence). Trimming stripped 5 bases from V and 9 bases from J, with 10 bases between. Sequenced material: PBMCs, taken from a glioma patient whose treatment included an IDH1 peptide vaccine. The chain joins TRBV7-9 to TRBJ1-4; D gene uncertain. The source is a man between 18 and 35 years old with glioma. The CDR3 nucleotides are TGTGCCAGCAGCCTGGAGGGCCAAAAACTGTTTTTT. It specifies CASSLEGQKLFF.